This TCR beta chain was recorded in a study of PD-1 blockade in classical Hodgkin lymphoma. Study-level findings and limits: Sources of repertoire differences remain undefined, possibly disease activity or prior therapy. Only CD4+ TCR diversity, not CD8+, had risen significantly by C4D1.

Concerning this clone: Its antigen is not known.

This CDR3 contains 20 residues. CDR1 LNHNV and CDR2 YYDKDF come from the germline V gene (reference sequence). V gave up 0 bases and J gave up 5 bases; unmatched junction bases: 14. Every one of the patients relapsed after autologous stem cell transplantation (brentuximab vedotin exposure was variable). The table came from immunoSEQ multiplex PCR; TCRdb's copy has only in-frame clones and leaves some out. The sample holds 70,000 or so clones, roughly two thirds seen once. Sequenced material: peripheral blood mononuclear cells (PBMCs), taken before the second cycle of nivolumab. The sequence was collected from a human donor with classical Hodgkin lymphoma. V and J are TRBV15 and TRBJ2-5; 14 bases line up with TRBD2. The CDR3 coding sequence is TGTGCCACCAGCAGAGATTACGGACTAGCGGGAGGTACCGCCGGGGAGACCCAGTACTTC. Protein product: CATSRDYGLAGGTAGETQYF.